What follows describes a single TCR beta chain. Its antigen is unidentified. This sample is drawn from a study of identical twins. The ends were cut back, 5 bases at V and 5 bases at J, with 18 bases in the middle. Germline CDR1 and CDR2: SQVTM and ANQGSEA. This CDR3 spans 14 amino acids. TCRdb recomputed calls from the 5' RACE reads with MiXCR, one row per CDR3 protein. The sample carries approximately 600,000 distinct CDR3 sequences, 7.1% recorded once. Overall study results and limits: Within cord blood, abundant beta clonotypes carried fewer insertions, but memory repertoires showed no such trend.

The same sample was also studied in work on yellow fever vaccine responses in identical twins.

Specimen: PBMCs. This clonotype was sampled from a woman between 18 and 29 years old in good health. V gene TRBV29-1 combines with J gene TRBJ1-1, with D perhaps TRBD1 (6 bases). The CDR3 sequence is CSVFGGQTETEAFF. For the CDR3, the DNA is TGCAGCGTTTTTGGAGGACAGACAGAGACTGAAGCTTTCTTT.